The clone carrying this T cell receptor (beta chain) appeared a single time. Its antigen is undetermined. The data were obtained in a study of glioma-infiltrating T cells after dendritic cell vaccination. Study-wide background: Dendritic cell vaccination trial patients had either newly diagnosed or recurrent glioblastoma. Study results and caveats: Only a small number of patients had complete blood and tumor samples.

The V and J ends lost 5 bases and 7 bases, in that order; junction bases with no gene match: 4. The CDR3 extends over 12 amino acids. Germline assignment: CDR1 LNHDA and CDR2 SQIVND (reference sequence). Blood PBMC samples: pre-vaccination, two weeks post third vaccination, and at tumor progression. Primers: 60 V beta forward and 13 J beta reverse. Generated by immunoSEQ multiplex PCR, the TCRdb table keeps only in-frame clones and is missing some. The table has over 55,000 clones, 65% to 90% seen once. Sample: blood, taken before dendritic cell vaccination. The sequence was obtained from a human donor with glioblastoma. The V and J genes are TRBV19 and TRBJ1-1; TRBD1 aligns across 7 bases. The CDR3, as DNA: TGTGCCAGTAGTGGGGACAGTTTTGAAGCTTTCTTT. Its translation: CASSGDSFEAFF.